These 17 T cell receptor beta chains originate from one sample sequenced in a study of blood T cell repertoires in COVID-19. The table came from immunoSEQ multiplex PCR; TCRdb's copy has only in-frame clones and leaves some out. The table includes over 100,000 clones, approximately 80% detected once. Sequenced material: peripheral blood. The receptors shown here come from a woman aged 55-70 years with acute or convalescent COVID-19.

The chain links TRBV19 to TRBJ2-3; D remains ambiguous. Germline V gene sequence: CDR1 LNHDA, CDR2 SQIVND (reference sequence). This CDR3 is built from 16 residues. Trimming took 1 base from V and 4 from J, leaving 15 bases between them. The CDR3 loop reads CASSIVSNRASDTQYF. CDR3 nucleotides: TGTGCCAGTAGTATAGTATCGAACAGAGCCTCAGATACGCAGTATTTT.

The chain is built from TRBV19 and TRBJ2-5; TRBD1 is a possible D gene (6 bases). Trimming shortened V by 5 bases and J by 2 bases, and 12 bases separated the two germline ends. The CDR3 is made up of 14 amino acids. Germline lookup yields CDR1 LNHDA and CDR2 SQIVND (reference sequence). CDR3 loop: CASSQQGQQETQYF. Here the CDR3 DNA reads TGTGCCAGTAGTCAACAGGGTCAACAAGAGACCCAGTACTTC.

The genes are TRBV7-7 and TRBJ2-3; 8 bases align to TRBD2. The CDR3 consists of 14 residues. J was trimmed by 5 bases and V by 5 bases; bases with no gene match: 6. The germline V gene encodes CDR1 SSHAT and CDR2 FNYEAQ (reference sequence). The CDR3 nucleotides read TGTGCCAGCAGCCCTACTAGCGGTGGAGATACGCAGTATTTT. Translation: CASSPTSGGDTQYF.

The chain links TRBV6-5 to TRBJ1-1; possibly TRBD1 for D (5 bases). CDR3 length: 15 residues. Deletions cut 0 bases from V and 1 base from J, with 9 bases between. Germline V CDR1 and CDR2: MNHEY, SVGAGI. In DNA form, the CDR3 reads TGTGCCAGCAGTTACTCGGGCAGGGCGAACACTGAAGCTTTCTTT. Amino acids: CASSYSGRANTEAFF.

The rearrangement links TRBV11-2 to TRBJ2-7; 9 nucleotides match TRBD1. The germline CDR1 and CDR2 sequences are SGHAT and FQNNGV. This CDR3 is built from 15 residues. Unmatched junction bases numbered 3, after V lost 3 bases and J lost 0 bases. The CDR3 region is CASSLGQGYSYEQYV. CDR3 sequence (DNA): TGTGCCAGCAGCTTGGGACAGGGCTACTCCTACGAGCAGTACGTC.

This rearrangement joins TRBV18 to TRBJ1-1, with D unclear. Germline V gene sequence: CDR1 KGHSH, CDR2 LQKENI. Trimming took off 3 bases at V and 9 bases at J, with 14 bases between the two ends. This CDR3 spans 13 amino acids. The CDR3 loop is CASSPPETVKAFF. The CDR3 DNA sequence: TGTGCCAGCTCACCCCCGGAGACCGTAAAAGCTTTCTTT.

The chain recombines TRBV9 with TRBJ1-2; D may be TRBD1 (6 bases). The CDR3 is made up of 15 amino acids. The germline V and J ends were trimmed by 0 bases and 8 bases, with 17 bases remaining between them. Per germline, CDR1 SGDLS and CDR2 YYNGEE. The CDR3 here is CASSVGGGIDRGYTF. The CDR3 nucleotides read TGTGCCAGCAGCGTAGGGGGAGGGATCGACAGGGGCTACACCTTC.

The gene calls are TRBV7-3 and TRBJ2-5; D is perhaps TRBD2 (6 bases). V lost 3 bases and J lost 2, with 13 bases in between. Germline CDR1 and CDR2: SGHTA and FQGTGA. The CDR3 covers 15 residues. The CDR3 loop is CASSLRGGGQETQYF. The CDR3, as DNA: TGTGCCAGCAGCTTGCGGGGAGGCGGGCAAGAGACCCAGTACTTC. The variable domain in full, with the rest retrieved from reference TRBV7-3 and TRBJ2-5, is GAGVSQTPSNKVTEKGKYVELRCDPISGHTALYWYRQSLGQGPEFLIYFQGTGAADDSGLPNDRFFAVRPEGSVSTLKIQRTERGDSAVYLCASSLRGGGQETQYFGPGTRLLVL.

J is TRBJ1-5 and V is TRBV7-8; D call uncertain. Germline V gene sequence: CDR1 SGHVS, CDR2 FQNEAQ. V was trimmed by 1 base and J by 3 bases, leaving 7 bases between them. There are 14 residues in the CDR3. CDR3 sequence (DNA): TGTGCCAGCAGCTTAGGTAATTACAATCAGCCCCAGCATTTT. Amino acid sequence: CASSLGNYNQPQHF.

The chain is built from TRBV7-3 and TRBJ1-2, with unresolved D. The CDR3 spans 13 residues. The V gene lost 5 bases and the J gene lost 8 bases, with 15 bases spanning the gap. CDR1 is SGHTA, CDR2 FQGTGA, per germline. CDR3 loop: CASSPTGELGYTF. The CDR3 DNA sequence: TGTGCCAGCAGCCCAACCGGGGAATTGGGCTACACCTTC.

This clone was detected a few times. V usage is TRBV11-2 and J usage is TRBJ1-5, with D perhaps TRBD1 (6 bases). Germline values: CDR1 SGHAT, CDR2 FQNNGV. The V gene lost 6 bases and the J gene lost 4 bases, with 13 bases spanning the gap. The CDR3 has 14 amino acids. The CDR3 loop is CASSPAGTNQPQHF. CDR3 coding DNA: TGTGCCAGCAGTCCCGCCGGGACAAATCAGCCCCAGCATTTT.

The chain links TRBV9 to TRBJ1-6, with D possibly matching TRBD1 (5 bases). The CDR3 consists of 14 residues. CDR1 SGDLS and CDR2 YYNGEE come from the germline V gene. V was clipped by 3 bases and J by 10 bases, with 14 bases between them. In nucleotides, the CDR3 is TGTGCCAGCAGCGCCGCGGGAGGGGACTCACCCCTCCACTTT. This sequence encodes CASSAAGGDSPLHF.

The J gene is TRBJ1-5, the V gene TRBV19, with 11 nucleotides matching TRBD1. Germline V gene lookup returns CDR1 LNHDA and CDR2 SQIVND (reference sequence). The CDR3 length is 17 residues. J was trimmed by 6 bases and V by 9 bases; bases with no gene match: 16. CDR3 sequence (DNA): TGTGCCAGCCAGTTTTCCTTCGGACAGGGGGCATCTCAGCCCCAGCATTTT. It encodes CASQFSFGQGASQPQHF.

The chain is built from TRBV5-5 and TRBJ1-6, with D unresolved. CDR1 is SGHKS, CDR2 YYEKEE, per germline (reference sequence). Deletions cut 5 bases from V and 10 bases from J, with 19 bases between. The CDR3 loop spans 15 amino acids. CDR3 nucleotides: TGTGCCAGCAGTTTAAGCGGACCCATCAGATCACCCCTCCACTTT. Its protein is CASSLSGPIRSPLHF.

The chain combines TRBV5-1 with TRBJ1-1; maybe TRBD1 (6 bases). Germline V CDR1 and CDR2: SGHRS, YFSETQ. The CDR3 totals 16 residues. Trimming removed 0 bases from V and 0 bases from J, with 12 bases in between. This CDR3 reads CASSLASGVLNTEAFF. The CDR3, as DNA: TGCGCCAGCAGCTTGGCCTCAGGGGTGTTGAACACTGAAGCTTTCTTT.

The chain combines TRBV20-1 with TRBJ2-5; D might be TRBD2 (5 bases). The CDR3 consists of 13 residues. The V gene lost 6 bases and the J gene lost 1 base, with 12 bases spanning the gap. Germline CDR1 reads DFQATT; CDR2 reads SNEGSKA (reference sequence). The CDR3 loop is CSASGGFQETQYF. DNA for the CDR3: TGCAGTGCCAGTGGAGGATTCCAAGAGACCCAGTACTTC.

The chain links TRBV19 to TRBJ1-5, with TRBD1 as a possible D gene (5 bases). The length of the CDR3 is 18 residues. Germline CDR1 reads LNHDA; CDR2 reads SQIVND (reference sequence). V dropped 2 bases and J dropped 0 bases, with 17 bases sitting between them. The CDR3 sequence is CASSIYGPGGYSNQPQHF. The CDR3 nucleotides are TGTGCCAGTAGTATATACGGCCCGGGGGGGTATAGCAATCAGCCCCAGCATTTT. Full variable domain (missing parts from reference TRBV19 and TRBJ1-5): DGGITQSPKYLFRKEGQNVTLSCEQNLNHDAMYWYRQDPGQGLRLIYYSQIVNDFQKGDIAEGYSVSREKKESFPLTVTSAQKNPTAFYLCASSIYGPGGYSNQPQHFGDGTRLSIL.